This T cell receptor (beta chain) was captured by sequencing in a study of shared clonotypes between healthy human individuals. Produced via immunoSEQ multiplex PCR; TCRdb's table is partial and in-frame only. The top ten hold 0.1% to 0.15% of the sample, which has 2 million to 2.5 million clones, approximately 95% seen once. Overall study findings and caveats: Sorted-subset sequencing, rarefaction showed, was incomplete despite large depth. As a rule, naive subsets had a larger estimated richness than memory subsets.

Comments on this clone: Its antigen remains unknown.

The V gene's germline CDR1 is GTSNPN and CDR2 SVGIG (reference sequence). The CDR3 is 15 amino acids. J lost 5 bases, V lost 5 bases, and 14 bases had no gene match. The receptor comes from a man in his late teens or twenties in good health. Source material: naive CD4+ T cells sorted from blood. This sample's subset: CD45RA+ positively selected. J is TRBJ1-1 and V is TRBV30, with 7 bases identical to TRBD1. The CDR3 DNA is TGTGCCTGGCTAGCCAGAAACAGGGGAGGGACTGAAGCTTTCTTT. This sequence encodes CAWLARNRGGTEAFF.